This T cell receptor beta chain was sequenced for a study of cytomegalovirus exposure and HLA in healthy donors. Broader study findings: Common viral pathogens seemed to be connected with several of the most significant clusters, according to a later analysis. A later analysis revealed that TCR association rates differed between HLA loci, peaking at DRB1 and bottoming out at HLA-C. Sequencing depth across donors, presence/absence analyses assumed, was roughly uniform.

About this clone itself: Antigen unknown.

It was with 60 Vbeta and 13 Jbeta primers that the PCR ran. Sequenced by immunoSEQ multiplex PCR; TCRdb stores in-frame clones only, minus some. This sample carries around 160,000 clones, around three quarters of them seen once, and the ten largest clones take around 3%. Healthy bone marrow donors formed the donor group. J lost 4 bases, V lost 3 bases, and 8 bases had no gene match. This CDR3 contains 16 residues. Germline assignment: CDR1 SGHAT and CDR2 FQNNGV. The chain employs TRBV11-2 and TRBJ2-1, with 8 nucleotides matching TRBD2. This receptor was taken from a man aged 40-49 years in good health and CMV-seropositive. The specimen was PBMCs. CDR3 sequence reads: CASSFSAGEGYNEQFF. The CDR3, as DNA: TGTGCCAGCAGCTTCTCAGCGGGAGAGGGGTACAATGAGCAGTTCTTC. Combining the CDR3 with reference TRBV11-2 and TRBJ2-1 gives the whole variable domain EAGVAQSPRYKIIEKRQSVAFWCNPISGHATLYWYQQILGQGPKLLIQFQNNGVVDDSQLPKDRFSAERLKGVDSTLKIQPAKLEDSAVYLCASSFSAGEGYNEQFFGPGTRLTVL.